Given below is one TCR beta chain in context. This entry comes from a study of T cell changes during pregnancy in multiple sclerosis. V gave up 3 bases and J gave up 4 bases, with 19 bases separating them. Germline V CDR1 and CDR2: MNHEY, SMNVEV (reference sequence). The CDR3 covers 16 residues. Assay used: immunoSEQ multiplex PCR; TCRdb lists only in-frame clones, some missing. Of 85,000 to 100,000 clones listed, 80% to 95% are singletons. The receptor's source is a female donor with multiple sclerosis, enrolled in a pregnancy study. The V call is TRBV27, the J call TRBJ2-7, with a weak D call TRBD2 (7 bases). The sample consisted of peripheral blood, taken in the first trimester of pregnancy. The CDR3 DNA follows: TGTGCCAGCAGTTTTCGTGGGGCGGGGGCTACTTACGAGCAGTACTTC. This sequence encodes CASSFRGAGATYEQYF.